This T cell receptor (beta chain) was recovered during a study of CD8+CD57+ T cells in acquired aplastic anemia listed by TCRdb under 2018. Background on the whole study: Extracted DNA from sorted CD4+ and CD8+ cells averaged approximately 3 ug, ranging from about 0.17 to 30 ug. CD8+CD57+ expansion was defined as frequency above the mean frequency observed in healthy subjects.

The investigation overall reported the following: Twenty-nine CD8+ CDR3 sequences were found to be shared between patients and controls, but these sequences appeared to be highly expressed in patients and within the immunodominant clones of the patients. Patients and healthy controls showed no significant difference in CD8+ Simpson's diversity (P=0.060).

Genomic DNA was used as template for profiling of TCR beta VDJ combinations and CDR3 sequences. An Illumina HiSeq 2000 was the platform used for TCR repertoire sequencing. The original pipeline was this. TRBV/TRBJ rearrangement plots, CDR3 size and DJ length profiles, and Simpson's diversity index were used to assess repertoires. The most abundant DNA sequence in the deep sequencing data was taken as the immunodominant clone. CDR3 amino acid sequences were checked for sharing across subjects and were also compared against the VDJdb database and published repertoires. The public reads were quality trimmed at Q25 with fastp and then assembled into clones with MiXCR by TCRdb, keeping productive beta chains. Each entry is one CDR3 protein sequence, shown with its most common DNA and genes. TCRdb assigned the V and J calls; the authors' analysis was not used. Within this sample are roughly 250,000 distinct CDR3 sequences, with approximately 79% of them counted one time only. 35% to 50% of the sample rests with the top ten.

The V end loses 4 bases and the J end loses 0 bases, and a stretch of 11 bases separates them. The CDR3 has 15 amino acids, counting the end cysteine and phenylalanine. Only the CDR3 DNA stays, 45 bases, in frame from base 1. CDR1 and CDR2, looked up from the germline V gene, are SGHTA and FQGTGA. The patients picked for sequencing were ones in whom flow cytometry had shown an expansion of CD8+CD57+ cells. Severe acquired aplastic anemia was diagnosed in all patients according to International Study of Aplastic Anemia and Agranulocytosis and Camitta criteria. Patients had received no therapy at the time of blood sampling. The study deep-sequenced TCR repertoires of sorted CD4+ and CD8+ blood T cells from severe aplastic anemia patients and healthy subjects. Patients were enrolled in the USA under clinicaltrials.gov protocols 00001620, 01623167, 00001397, 00071045, 00081523 and 00961064. Ficoll-Paque density gradient centrifugation was used to isolate peripheral blood mononuclear cells. Before DNA extraction, CD4+ and CD8+ T cells were sorted by FACS or by magnetic beads.

Concerning this clonotype: It has no known antigen specificity. Per-base quality was not reported, and no clone a single base away is much larger than it.

This sequence originates from a human donor with aplastic anemia. Input material: sorted CD4+, CD8+, or CD8+CD57+ T cells (not recorded which) from PBMCs. The sequence joins TRBV7-3 to TRBJ2-3; TRBD1 could be the D gene, as 5 bases match. Here is the DNA: TGTGCCAGCAGCTCGACAGTACTGAGCACAGATACGCAGTATTTT. This yields the protein CASSSTVLSTDTQYF.